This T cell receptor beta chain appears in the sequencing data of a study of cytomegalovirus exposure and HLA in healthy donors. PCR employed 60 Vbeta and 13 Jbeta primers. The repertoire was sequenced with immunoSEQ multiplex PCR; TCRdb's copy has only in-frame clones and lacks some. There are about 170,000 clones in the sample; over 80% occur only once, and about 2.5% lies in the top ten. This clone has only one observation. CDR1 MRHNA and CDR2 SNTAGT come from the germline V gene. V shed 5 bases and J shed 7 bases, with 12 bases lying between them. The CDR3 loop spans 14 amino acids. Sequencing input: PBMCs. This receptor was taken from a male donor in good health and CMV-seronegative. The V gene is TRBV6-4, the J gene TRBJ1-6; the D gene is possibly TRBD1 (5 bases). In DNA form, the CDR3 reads TGTGCCAGCAGTCTGCAGGGTGAGAATTCACCCCTCCACTTT. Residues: CASSLQGENSPLHF.